This TCR beta chain was captured in a study of T cell responses to AZD1222 COVID-19 vaccine. Broader study findings: At study baseline, merely six AZD1222 recipients were seropositive. Reportedly, close to half of spike-specific TCRs are directed against unmutated variant regions.

Germline V gene sequence: CDR1 SGHTA, CDR2 FQGNSA. V shed 5 bases, J shed 5 bases, and the junction held 6 bases outside the gene matches. The CDR3 is 16 residues long. Assay used: immunoSEQ multiplex PCR; TCRdb lists only in-frame clones, some missing. The table lists around 190,000 clones, roughly nine tenths of them singletons. This clone was counted a single time. Its antigen is not identified. The material sequenced was peripheral blood, taken 28 days after the second AZD1222 dose. The sequence was collected from an adult who received the AZD1222 COVID-19 vaccine. The rearrangement joins TRBV7-2 to TRBJ2-2, with TRBD2 matching over 12 bases. As DNA, the CDR3 is TGTGCCAGCAGCATTACTAGCGGGAGGTATACCGGGGAGCTGTTTTTT. It translates to CASSITSGRYTGELFF.